These 22 T cell receptor beta chains originate from one sample sequenced in a study of T cell responses to AZD1222 COVID-19 vaccine. This table comes from immunoSEQ multiplex PCR, and its TCRdb copy is limited to in-frame clones, with some not included. The sample shows around 170,000 clones, roughly 93% of them seen only once. The starting material was peripheral blood, obtained on day 0 of AZD1222 vaccination. Receptor source: an adult in good health.

This chain connects TRBV5-4 to TRBJ2-5; D may be TRBD2 (6 bases). The V end was cut by 3 bases, the J end by 5 bases, with 17 bases between. This CDR3 comprises 15 residues. Germline V lookup: CDR1 SGHNT, CDR2 YYREEE (reference sequence). The CDR3 spells CASSWGDSGWETQYF. In DNA, the CDR3 is TGTGCCAGCAGCTGGGGGGATAGCGGATGGGAGACCCAGTACTTC.

The V call is TRBV28, the J call TRBJ2-3, with 10 bases identical to TRBD2. This CDR3 is built from 16 residues. The V gene end was trimmed by 5 bases and the J gene end by 8 bases; junction bases not matched to a gene: 13. Looked up from germline, CDR1 is MDHEN and CDR2 is SYDVKM. CDR3 residues: CASSPLRAGGLGTQYF. In DNA, the CDR3 is TGTGCCAGCAGTCCCCTTCGAGCGGGAGGGCTGGGTACGCAGTATTTT. Together with reference TRBV28 and TRBJ2-3, the CDR3 gives the full variable domain: DVKVTQSSRYLVKRTGEKVFLECVQDMDHENMFWYRQDPGLGLRLIYFSYDVKMKEKGDIPEGYSVSREKKERFSLILESASTNQTSMYLCASSPLRAGGLGTQYFGPGTRLTVL.

For the CDR3, the DNA is TGCGCCAGCAGCCAACGAGGGGGAGATACGCAGTATTTT. As protein: CASSQRGGDTQYF. The chain has TRBV4-3 and TRBJ2-3, with D possibly being TRBD1 (6 bases). Trimming removed 2 bases from V and 5 bases from J, with 8 bases in between. The CDR3 contains 13 residues. Per the germline V gene, CDR1 is LGHNA and CDR2 is YSLEER.

The gene calls are TRBV28 and TRBJ2-7; D uncertain. V lost 3 bases and J 4 bases, leaving 7 bases between the germline ends. The CDR3 consists of 12 residues. In germline, CDR1 is MDHEN, CDR2 SYDVKM. CDR3: CASSFTRYEQYF. DNA of the CDR3: TGTGCCAGCAGTTTTACGAGATACGAGCAGTACTTC.

The V gene is TRBV11-1, the J gene TRBJ2-1; D is unresolved. Germline V gene data show CDR1 as SGHAT and CDR2 as FQDESV (reference sequence). The CDR3 sequence is 12 residues long. Between the trimmed V and J ends, which lost 5 bases and 8 bases, there was a span of 10 bases. The CDR3 sequence is CASSLMWDEQFF. CDR3 nucleotide sequence: TGTGCCAGCAGCCTTATGTGGGATGAGCAGTTCTTC. Full variable domain (remainder filled in from reference TRBV11-1 and TRBJ2-1): EAEVAQSPRYKITEKSQAVAFWCDPISGHATLYWYRQILGQGPELLVQFQDESVVDDSQLPKDRFSAERLKGVDSTLKIQPAELGDSAMYLCASSLMWDEQFFGPGTRLTVL.

The rearrangement links TRBV19 to TRBJ2-7; the match to TRBD2 covers 9 bases. Trimming at V came to 2 bases and at J to 9 bases, leaving 8 bases not matched to a gene. The CDR3 runs 14 residues. The germline gives CDR1 LNHDA, CDR2 SQIVND (reference sequence). This chain's CDR3 is CASSIWREGRGQYF. In nucleotides, the CDR3 is TGTGCCAGTAGTATATGGCGGGAGGGCCGGGGGCAGTACTTC.

The rearrangement joins TRBV7-2 to TRBJ2-7; the D gene is possibly TRBD2 (5 bases). CDR1 and CDR2 (germline): SGHTA, FQGNSA. The length of the CDR3 is 16 residues. V was trimmed by 0 bases and J by 2 bases, leaving 14 bases between them. The CDR3, as DNA: TGTGCCAGCAGCTTAGCGAGGGCAGTCACTACCTACGAGCAGTACTTC. This codes for CASSLARAVTTYEQYF.

This CDR3 reads CASSLVEVAANIQYF. The CDR3 DNA reads as TGTGCCAGCAGCTTAGTGGAGGTGGCGGCAAACATTCAGTACTTC. The gene calls are TRBV7-2 and TRBJ2-4; D perhaps matches TRBD2 (5 bases). This CDR3 has 15 amino acids. Trimming took 1 base from V and 6 from J, leaving 13 bases between them. CDR1 is SGHTA, CDR2 FQGNSA, per germline.

V gene TRBV10-1 combines with J gene TRBJ2-7; 11 nucleotides match TRBD2. The V segment lost 8 bases and the J segment 9 bases; nucleotides outside the gene matches: 12. Looked up from germline, CDR1 is WNHNN and CDR2 is SYGVQD (reference sequence). The CDR3 loop spans 14 amino acids. CDR3 nucleotide sequence: TGCGCCAGCTCTGGACTAGCGGGCGAGCGGGGGCAGTACTTC. This gives the protein CASSGLAGERGQYF.

The chain links TRBV18 to TRBJ1-1; D ambiguous. V was pared by 3 bases and J by 0 bases, with 8 bases between. The CDR3 contains 14 residues. CDR1 is KGHSH, CDR2 LQKENI, per germline. CDR3 amino acids: CASSPAGMNTEAFF. The CDR3 bases are TGTGCCAGCTCACCCGCGGGAATGAACACTGAAGCTTTCTTT. Filled out from reference TRBV18 and TRBJ1-1, the complete variable domain reads NAGVMQNPRHLVRRRGQEARLRCSPMKGHSHVYWYRQLPEEGLKFMVYLQKENIIDESGMPKERFSAEFPKEGPSILRIQQVVRGDSAAYFCASSPAGMNTEAFFGQGTRLTVV.

This chain joins TRBV5-1 and TRBJ2-1; TRBD2 agrees at 8 bases. CDR1 SGHRS and CDR2 YFSETQ come from the germline V gene. V shed 5 bases, J shed 7 bases, and the junction held 8 bases outside the gene matches. This CDR3 region has 14 residues. The chain's CDR3 is CASRPGLVPNEQFF. In DNA form, the CDR3 reads TGCGCCAGCAGGCCGGGACTAGTTCCGAATGAGCAGTTCTTC.

The chain is built from TRBV27 and TRBJ1-1; D is unclear. CDR1 is MNHEY and CDR2 is SMNVEV in the germline V gene (reference sequence). V lost 5 bases and J lost 6, with 22 bases in between. The CDR3 has 16 residues. Here the CDR3 reads CASSPGSVAGWAEAFF. DNA for the CDR3: TGTGCCAGCAGTCCGGGGTCGGTAGCGGGCTGGGCTGAAGCTTTCTTT.

The rearrangement uses TRBV7-9 and TRBJ2-3; tentatively, D is TRBD1 (6 bases). The CDR3 totals 12 residues. The V end lost 1 base, the J end lost 9 bases, and 8 bases lay between the germline ends. Germline values: CDR1 SEHNR, CDR2 FQNEAQ (reference sequence). The CDR3 DNA is TGTGCCAGCAGCTTAGATCAGGGGACGCAGTATTTT. As protein: CASSLDQGTQYF.

V is TRBV5-6 and J is TRBJ2-7; no definite D call. This CDR3 comprises 13 residues. The germline gives CDR1 SGHDT, CDR2 YYEEEE. V dropped 1 base and J dropped 5 bases, with 10 bases sitting between them. CDR3: CASSLLGSDEQYF. For the CDR3, the DNA is TGTGCCAGCAGCTTGTTAGGGTCCGACGAGCAGTACTTC.

The chain has TRBV7-8 and TRBJ1-5; a weak D match, TRBD1 (5 bases). The CDR3 totals 15 residues. Per the germline V gene, CDR1 is SGHVS and CDR2 is FQNEAQ. The V and J ends lost 1 base and 3 bases respectively, with 10 bases between them. CDR3: CASSLDGTANQPQHF. In DNA, the CDR3 is TGTGCCAGCAGCTTAGACGGGACGGCCAATCAGCCCCAGCATTTT.

The J gene is TRBJ1-1, the V gene TRBV28; TRBD1 might be the D (5 bases). Trimming stripped 3 bases from V and 1 base from J, with 9 bases between. This CDR3 has 14 amino acids. CDR1 MDHEN and CDR2 SYDVKM come from the germline V gene. The CDR3 DNA is TGTGCCAGCAGTTTCCGGGGCCAGAACACTGAAGCTTTCTTT. Its translation: CASSFRGQNTEAFF.

The chain recombines TRBV15 with TRBJ1-2; D gene unclear. Between the trimmed V and J ends, which lost 0 bases and 5 bases, there was a span of 10 bases. This CDR3 region has 14 residues. Germline V gene sequence: CDR1 LNHNV, CDR2 YYDKDF (reference sequence). As DNA, the CDR3 is TGTGCCACCAGCAGAGAGGAAGCCAGATATGGCTACACCTTC. This encodes CATSREEARYGYTF.

The rearrangement links TRBV8-2 to TRBJ1-6. TRBV8-2 counts as a pseudogene. The CDR3 extends over 15 amino acids. CDR3 protein: CGSVREGGDNSPLHF. Here the CDR3 DNA reads TGTGGCAGCGTCAGGGAAGGAGGGGATAATTCACCCCTCCACTTT.

The chain has TRBV9 and TRBJ2-1, with 9 positions matching TRBD1. This CDR3 is 17 amino acids long. Per the germline V gene, CDR1 is SGDLS and CDR2 is YYNGEE. The junction had 7 bases not matched to a gene; V was cut back by 3 bases and J by 0 bases. CDR3 nucleotide sequence: TGTGCCAGCAGCGCGAGGGACAGGGAAGACTCCTACAATGAGCAGTTCTTC. As protein: CASSARDREDSYNEQFF. Combining the CDR3 with reference TRBV9 and TRBJ2-1 gives the whole variable domain DSGVTQTPKHLITATGQRVTLRCSPRSGDLSVYWYQQSLDQGLQFLIQYYNGEERAKGNILERFSAQQFPDLHSELNLSSLELGDSALYFCASSARDREDSYNEQFFGPGTRLTVL.

CDR3 region: CASSSSAGRDTEAFF. CDR3 coding DNA: TGTGCCAGCAGCTCCTCTGCAGGGAGGGACACTGAAGCTTTCTTT. This chain uses TRBV7-9 with TRBJ1-1; tentative D call: TRBD1 (5 bases). Germline CDR1 SEHNR, CDR2 FQNEAQ (reference sequence). V was pared by 4 bases and J by 3 bases, with 15 bases between. The CDR3 is 15 amino acids. Filled out from reference TRBV7-9 and TRBJ1-1, the complete variable domain reads DTGVSQNPRHKITKRGQNVTFRCDPISEHNRLYWYRQTLGQGPEFLTYFQNEAQLEKSRLLSDRFSAERPKGSFSTLEIQRTEQGDSAMYLCASSSSAGRDTEAFFGQGTRLTVV.

The CDR3 spells CAVIEEASGNTIYF. DNA of the CDR3: TGTGCCGTGATAGAAGAGGCCTCTGGAAACACCATATATTTT. The V gene is TRBV2, the J gene TRBJ1-3; D is unresolved. Trimming left V 11 bases short and J 0 bases short, with 14 bases between. The CDR3 spans 14 residues. The germline CDR1 and CDR2 sequences are SNHLY and FYNNEI. Full variable domain (outside the CDR3, taken from reference TRBV2 and TRBJ1-3): EPEVTQTPSHQVTQMGQEVILRCVPISNHLYFYWYRQILGQKVEFLVSFYNNEISEKSEIFDDQFSVERPDGSNFTLKIRSTKLEDSAMYFCAVIEEASGNTIYFGEGSWLTVV.

The rearrangement joins TRBV4-3 to TRBJ2-3; D is possibly TRBD1 (6 bases). CDR1 and CDR2 (germline): LGHNA, YSLEER. V was trimmed by 1 base and J by 2 bases, leaving 13 bases between them. The CDR3 consists of 16 residues. In DNA, the CDR3 is TGCGCCAGCAGCCAAGTTTTACAGGGATACACAGATACGCAGTATTTT. This translates into CASSQVLQGYTDTQYF.